This T cell receptor beta chain is from a study of shared clonotypes between healthy human individuals. Profiled with immunoSEQ multiplex PCR; TCRdb holds only in-frame clones, not every one. The sample shows about 870,000 clones, around 92% of them seen only once. It was CD45RO-negative cells, positively selected for CCR7, that made up naive CD8 cells, with terminally differentiated effector memory CD45RA+ cells excluded. CDR1 is MNHEY and CDR2 is SMNVEV in the germline V gene (reference sequence). This CDR3 has 14 residues. With 6 bases removed from V and 2 bases from J, the gap between germline ends came to 14 bases.

The sequenced sample was naive CD8+ T cells sorted from blood. The receptor was derived from a man under 40 in good health. V usage is TRBV27 and J usage is TRBJ2-7, with a possible D match to TRBD2 (6 bases). The CDR3 region is CASREHGGPYEQYF. In DNA, the CDR3 is TGTGCCAGCAGGGAGCACGGGGGACCCTACGAGCAGTACTTC.